This TCR beta chain was sequenced for a study of blood T cell repertoires in COVID-19. The wider study: The United States, Italy and Spain were the sources of the acute and convalescent COVID-19 samples.

With 1 base removed from V and 5 bases from J, the gap between germline ends came to 18 bases. The CDR3 is 17 residues long. Per germline, CDR1 SGHTA and CDR2 FQGNSA. Per the study methods: Reference gene primers were amplified, and this amplification served to estimate nucleated cell counts. Sequenced by immunoSEQ multiplex PCR; TCRdb stores in-frame clones only, minus some. The D gene and trimming were derived from the DNA, and the V and J assignments and clone size from that table. The sample consists of about 58,000 clones, about 88% of them appearing once. Sequencing used peripheral blood. The clonotype comes from a human donor with active COVID-19. The donor label of this sample is uncertain. J is TRBJ2-1 and V is TRBV7-2; a possible D gene is TRBD2 (6 bases). CDR3 in DNA: TGTGCCAGCAGCTTAGTGGGGGATGCGGGAATGAACAATGAGCAGTTCTTC. Protein sequence: CASSLVGDAGMNNEQFF.